This TCR beta chain originates from a study of B cell selection in AIRE deficiency (dated by TCRdb to 2018 to 2020). About the investigation overall: TCRbeta repertoires of sorted blood CD4+ conventional T cells and regulatory T cells were compared between AIRE-deficient patients and healthy controls. The TCR-sequenced cohort comprised roughly 5 AIRE-deficient APECED patients and roughly 5 healthy control donors.

The study at large found these results: Of roughly 4,000 shared Treg TCRbeta sequences, about 30% were shared only among healthy donors and 9.3% only among patients, suggesting less efficient Treg selection without AIRE. TCRBV gene usage, CDR3 length and TCR diversity in Tconv and Treg cells from AIRE-deficient patients were found to be similar to those in cells from healthy donors. Only TCRbeta chains were sequenced, and about 36% of shared healthy-donor Treg sequences were also present in healthy Tconv cells, possibly due to differing TCRalpha chains. About 33% of the Treg TCRbeta sequences shared among healthy donors were detected in patient Tconv cells, suggesting that Treg-biased clones are diverted into the Tconv compartment. Shared Treg sequences had shorter CDR3s, which reflects a bias toward rearrangements containing few non-templated nucleotide insertions.

This clone was recorded once. The specificity of this receptor is unknown. Base-call qualities are not available, and no considerably larger clone is one nucleotide away. The immunoSEQ platform was used to sequence the TCRbeta chains. The authors' analysis ran thus. Pooled conventional T cell repertoires yielded 120,000 or so distinct in-frame TCRbeta sequences from patients and around 140,000 from healthy donors. Public Treg TCRbeta sequences were defined as those shared by two or more individuals and were then searched for in Tconv repertoires. Group differences were tested with Mann-Whitney U tests and Bonferroni-Dunn correction in GraphPad Prism 7.03. This immuneACCESS table, as held by TCRdb, lists in-frame sequences with V and J called but not all clones. Of the missing ones, under half trace to an unresolved V gene in checked studies; the others have no known cause. That table gives V, J and clone size, and the DNA gave D and trimming. Here the sample has some 24,000 clones; around 95% occur a single time. The ten largest clonotypes hold over 0.2% of the sample.

CDR1 and CDR2, per the germline V gene (reference sequence), are LNHDA and SQIVND. Its CDR3 holds 14 amino acids, cysteine through phenylalanine. The entry retains the CDR3 DNA only, 42 bases that are in frame from base 1. At the junction V is shortened by 5 bases and J by 5 bases, with 13 bases in between. For sorting, conventional CD4 T cells were defined as CD4+CD127+ cells. The control samples were obtained from healthy donors who were not related to the patients. A FACSAria flow cytometer was used to sort the Tconv and Treg cells intended for TCRbeta sequencing. Sorted cells were collected into 5-ml round-bottom polystyrene tubes, and dry cell pellets were frozen at -80°C before sequencing.

The sequence links TRBV19 to TRBJ1-5; no D segment can be confidently identified. This TCR came from a human donor in good health. Material: CD4+CD127+ conventional T cells sorted from PBMCs. The CDR3 region: CASSERPGDQPQHF. The sequenced DNA is TGTGCCAGTAGTGAGCGACCGGGCGATCAGCCCCAGCATTTT.